The sequence of this TCR beta chain was determined in a study of high-grade serous ovarian cancer treatment subgroups. For the study at large: On average, 14,192 reads and 6,000 to 7,500 unique TCR beta rearrangements were obtained per sample.

Whole-study findings and limits: Same-patient tumor repertoires overlapped at about 0.095 to 0.79; different patients barely overlapped.

Tumor tissue was taken before any definitive surgery or chemotherapy was given. Concerning this clone itself: No antigen is known for it.

Data came from immunoSEQ multiplex PCR; TCRdb stores just in-frame clones and leaves some out. The sample holds 35,000 to 45,000 clones, around three quarters seen once. The specimen was tumor tissue. This receptor was taken from a human donor with high-grade serous ovarian cancer.

CDR3 DNA: TGCGCCAGCATCCCCTCCACTATTAGCGGTATGTACAATGAGCAGTTCTTC. This codes for CASIPSTISGMYNEQFF. The J gene is TRBJ2-1, the V gene TRBV23-1; maybe TRBD2 (6 bases). Being an ORF, TRBV23-1 has a function that is uncertain. This CDR3 has 17 residues. Trimming shortened V by 7 bases and J by 4 bases, and 23 bases separated the two germline ends.